Below are 11 T cell receptor beta chains sequenced from a single sample in a study of blood T cell repertoires in COVID-19. Here immunoSEQ multiplex PCR was the method, and the copy in TCRdb shows in-frame clones only, minus some. The table records under 450,000 clones, over 75% of them present only once. The sample was PBMCs or T cells enriched from blood (not recorded which). These TCRs come from a woman aged 25 to 39 who had recovered from COVID-19.

V usage is TRBV11-3 and J usage is TRBJ2-3; D is unclear. The CDR3 sequence is 13 residues long. The germline V and J ends were trimmed by 5 bases and 2 bases, with 8 bases remaining between them. In germline, CDR1 is SGHNT, CDR2 YENEEA. CDR3 protein: CASSPWATDTQYF. CDR3 in DNA: TGTGCCAGCAGCCCCTGGGCCACAGATACGCAGTATTTT.

The gene calls are TRBV5-1 and TRBJ2-2; 7 nucleotides align to TRBD1. The ends lost 2 bases at V and 5 bases at J; junction bases unmatched: 15. CDR1 SGHRS and CDR2 YFSETQ come from the germline V gene. The CDR3 totals 18 residues. CDR3: CASSFIPGQSLGTGELFF. The CDR3 DNA reads TGCGCCAGCAGCTTTATCCCGGGACAGTCTTTAGGGACCGGGGAGCTGTTTTTT.

The V call is TRBV5-5, the J call TRBJ2-3; D gene uncertain. CDR1 and CDR2 from the germline V gene are SGHKS and YYEKEE (reference sequence). V lost 3 bases and J 4 bases, leaving 6 bases between the germline ends. This CDR3 is 12 amino acids long. CDR3 amino acids: CASSYKSDTQYF. As DNA, the CDR3 is TGTGCCAGCAGCTACAAGTCAGATACGCAGTATTTT.

The V gene is TRBV5-1, the J gene TRBJ2-7; 12 nucleotides match TRBD2. The V gene end was trimmed by 0 bases and the J gene end by 3 bases; junction bases not matched to a gene: 1. CDR3 size: 15 residues. The V gene's germline CDR1 is SGHRS and CDR2 YFSETQ. As DNA, the CDR3 is TGCGCCAGCAGCTTGGCTAGCGGGGGGGTCTACGAGCAGTACTTC. Translating it yields CASSLASGGVYEQYF.

The gene calls are TRBV11-1 and TRBJ2-2; TRBD2 matches at 7 bases. V lost 2 bases to trimming and J lost 6 bases; unmatched junction nucleotides: 6. CDR1 and CDR2 (germline): SGHAT, FQDESV (reference sequence). The CDR3 sequence is 15 residues long. CDR3 residues: CASSLRGRAAGELFF. CDR3 coding DNA: TGTGCCAGCAGCTTACGTGGGAGGGCCGCCGGGGAGCTGTTTTTT.

The J gene is TRBJ2-2, the V gene TRBV9; tentative D call: TRBD1 (5 bases). The CDR3 is 16 amino acids. Germline V gives CDR1 SGDLS, CDR2 YYNGEE. With 5 bases removed from V and 0 bases from J, the gap between germline ends came to 14 bases. CDR3 loop: CASSYRTTTNTGELFF. CDR3 sequence (DNA): TGTGCCAGCAGTTACAGGACGACAACGAACACCGGGGAGCTGTTTTTT.

The chain has TRBV29-1 and TRBJ1-1; TRBD1 might be the D (6 bases). CDR1 and CDR2 (germline): SQVTM, ANQGSEA. V gave up 2 bases and J gave up 10 bases, with 11 bases separating them. The CDR3 extends over 11 amino acids. Here the CDR3 DNA reads TGCAGCGTTGAAATAGGCAGGGGAGCTTTCTTT. Its protein is CSVEIGRGAFF.

CDR3 bases: TGTGCCAGCAGACCGGGACAGATCACCGGGGAGCTGTTTTTT. This sequence encodes CASRPGQITGELFF. The chain links TRBV28 to TRBJ2-2; 7 positions agree with TRBD1. The CDR3 extends over 14 amino acids. The junction had 5 bases not matched to a gene; V was cut back by 6 bases and J by 4 bases. CDR1 and CDR2 from the germline V gene are MDHEN and SYDVKM.

The chain employs TRBV25-1 and TRBJ1-2, with a tentative D call TRBD1 (6 bases). V lost 8 bases and J 0 bases, leaving 13 bases between the germline ends. CDR3 length equals 14 residues. Germline CDR1 MGHDK, CDR2 SYGVNS. The CDR3 spells CASRGQTTNYGYTF. CDR3 nucleotides: TGTGCCAGCCGCGGACAGACGACTAACTATGGCTACACCTTC.

The rearrangement uses TRBV5-1 and TRBJ2-7; 14 bases are a match to TRBD2. CDR1 is SGHRS and CDR2 is YFSETQ in the germline V gene. V lost 4 bases and J lost 4; bases outside the gene matches: 13. The CDR3 loop spans 18 amino acids. CDR3 protein: CASSRNPGLAGEGYEQYF. The CDR3 DNA sequence: TGCGCCAGCAGCCGAAATCCGGGACTAGCGGGAGAAGGGTACGAGCAGTACTTC.

Only a few counts were recorded for this clone. This chain links TRBV3-1 (or the pseudogene TRBV3-2) with TRBJ2-3; D possibly corresponds to TRBD2 (7 bases). V was cut by 0 bases and J by 6 bases, with 13 bases left in between. Germline V gene lookup returns CDR1 LGHDT and CDR2 YNNKEL (reference sequence). The CDR3 contains 15 residues. As DNA, the CDR3 is TGTGCCAGCAGCCAAGATTCGGGGGGCCCCGATACGCAGTATTTT. Translated: CASSQDSGGPDTQYF.